These 19 T cell receptor beta chains share one sample of origin, sequenced in a study of blood T cells in healthy people across ages. Alongside a J-beta primer mix, a sample-barcoded 5' primer served in a second PCR lasting about 6 to 11 cycles. TCRdb reanalysed the 5' RACE reads using MiXCR and keeps one entry per CDR3 protein. This sample has some 1.5 million distinct CDR3 sequences; around 40% occur once, and the top ten carry around 4%. The sequenced sample was blood. These receptors all come from a woman aged 18-30 years in good health.

J is TRBJ1-5 and V is TRBV6-2 or TRBV6-3, with D unresolved. V dropped 3 bases and J dropped 4 bases, with 13 bases sitting between them. The CDR3 covers 15 residues. Germline V gives CDR1 MNHEY, CDR2 SVGEGT. CDR3 coding DNA: TGTGCCAGCAGTTATCATGGTCTTCTTAATCAGCCCCAGCATTTT. Its translation: CASSYHGLLNQPQHF.

The sample holds a few counts of this clonotype. The chain employs TRBV9 and TRBJ2-7; 10 bases agree with TRBD1. Trimming at V came to 3 bases and at J to 3 bases, leaving 3 bases not matched to a gene. Germline lookup yields CDR1 SGDLS and CDR2 YYNGEE. This CDR3 spans 14 amino acids. The CDR3 DNA is TGTGCCAGCAGCGACCGGGACAGGGGCTACGAGCAGTACTTC. It codes for CASSDRDRGYEQYF. Based on the CDR3 plus reference TRBV9 and TRBJ2-7, the full variable domain is DSGVTQTPKHLITATGQRVTLRCSPRSGDLSVYWYQQSLDQGLQFLIQYYNGEERAKGNILERFSAQQFPDLHSELNLSSLELGDSALYFCASSDRDRGYEQYFGPGTRLTVT.

The rearrangement links TRBV15 to TRBJ2-7; D is undetermined. The CDR3 covers 13 residues. Germline V gene lookup returns CDR1 LNHNV and CDR2 YYDKDF (reference sequence). The V and J ends lost 2 bases and 6 bases respectively, with 11 bases between them. The CDR3 here is CATSRYLLSEQYF. CDR3 bases: TGTGCCACCAGCAGATATTTACTGTCCGAGCAGTACTTC.

J is TRBJ2-1 and V is TRBV7-3; D possibly corresponds to TRBD2 (5 bases). From germline, CDR1 is SGHTA and CDR2 FQGTGA. Deletions cut 5 bases from V and 2 bases from J, with 13 bases between. The CDR3 runs to 15 residues. The CDR3 reads CASSPGLLTYNEQFF. In DNA form, the CDR3 reads TGTGCCAGCAGCCCGGGGTTACTTACCTACAATGAGCAGTTCTTC.

This clonotype was found a few times. Here the CDR3 reads CASSRSPGQGFYEQYF. Written as DNA, the CDR3 is TGTGCCAGCAGCCGTTCACCGGGACAGGGTTTCTACGAGCAGTACTTC. V usage is TRBV11-2 and J usage is TRBJ2-7; 9 bases are a match to TRBD1. This CDR3 is built from 16 residues. Losses at the gene ends were 5 bases for V and 3 bases for J; bases not matched to a gene: 11. Per germline, CDR1 SGHAT and CDR2 FQNNGV.

This clonotype occurred many times. The rearrangement joins TRBV9 to TRBJ2-7; TRBD1 agrees at 8 bases. CDR3 size: 14 residues. Losses at the gene ends were 0 bases for V and 2 bases for J; bases not matched to a gene: 1. Germline V gene sequence: CDR1 SGDLS, CDR2 YYNGEE. Here the CDR3 DNA reads TGTGCCAGCAGCGTAGGGACAGGGCCCTACGAGCAGTACTTC. Translation: CASSVGTGPYEQYF.

The rearrangement links TRBV9 to TRBJ2-1; 9 nucleotides agree with TRBD2. V dropped 0 bases and J dropped 13; count of bases not matched to a gene: 11. The CDR3 is 15 amino acids. Germline values: CDR1 SGDLS, CDR2 YYNGEE. In DNA, the CDR3 is TGTGCCAGCAGCGTAGGAGGTAGCGGGGGAGAGACCCAGTTCTTC. It encodes CASSVGGSGGETQFF.

This chain joins TRBV5-4 and TRBJ2-2; possibly TRBD1 for D (6 bases). CDR1 and CDR2 (germline): SGHNT, YYREEE (reference sequence). The length of the CDR3 is 13 residues. V was trimmed by 3 bases and J by 7 bases, leaving 10 bases between them. The CDR3 nucleotides read TGTGCCAGCAGCTCAGGGGTAATCGGGGAGCTGTTTTTT. Its translation is CASSSGVIGELFF.

V and J are TRBV10-1 and TRBJ2-7, with TRBD1 matching 8 bases. The CDR3 consists of 14 residues. Germline V lookup: CDR1 WNHNN, CDR2 SYGVQD (reference sequence). With 5 bases clipped from V and 6 bases from J, the junction kept 9 bases outside the gene matches. CDR3 region: CASSPSDRAAEQYF. In nucleotides, the CDR3 is TGCGCCAGCAGTCCCTCGGACAGGGCTGCCGAGCAGTACTTC.

The rearrangement links TRBV4-3 to TRBJ2-7; 9 bases agree with TRBD1. J was trimmed by 3 bases and V by 0 bases; bases with no gene match: 6. This CDR3 spans 16 amino acids. The V gene's germline CDR1 is LGHNA and CDR2 YSLEER. The CDR3 loop is CASSQDRQGQGYEQYF. In nucleotides, the CDR3 is TGCGCCAGCAGCCAAGATAGACAGGGACAGGGCTACGAGCAGTACTTC.

This CDR3 is CASSAGTSEGNEQFF. The CDR3 nucleotides are TGTGCCAGCAGCGCCGGGACTAGCGAGGGCAATGAGCAGTTCTTC. This chain links TRBV9 with TRBJ2-1; 10 bases line up with TRBD2. The CDR3 consists of 15 residues. Germline loops: CDR1 SGDLS, CDR2 YYNGEE. V lost 3 bases, J lost 6 bases, and 6 bases stayed unmatched.

This rearrangement joins TRBV20-1 to TRBJ2-3; 9 nucleotides agree with TRBD2. J was trimmed by 6 bases and V by 1 base; bases with no gene match: 2. CDR3 size: 13 residues. CDR1 is DFQATT, CDR2 SNEGSKA, per germline (reference sequence). The CDR3 is CSARVSGSDTQYF. The CDR3 nucleotides read TGCAGTGCTAGAGTTAGCGGGAGCGATACGCAGTATTTT.

V usage is TRBV6-6 and J usage is TRBJ1-5, with D uncertain. Germline values: CDR1 MNHNY, CDR2 SVGAGI (reference sequence). The CDR3 length is 14 residues. V was pared by 7 bases and J by 4 bases, with 14 bases between. In DNA, the CDR3 is TGTGCCAGCACTCAAAGGACTCAGAATCAGCCCCAGCATTTT. Amino acid sequence: CASTQRTQNQPQHF.

CDR3 loop: CASSSNFGGHYNEQFF. The CDR3 DNA is TGTGCCAGCAGTTCAAACTTCGGGGGTCACTACAATGAGCAGTTCTTC. The genes are TRBV27 and TRBJ2-1; weak D call: TRBD2 (6 bases). The CDR3 is 16 amino acids. V was shortened by 4 bases and J by 3 bases, with 16 bases between the two germline ends. Per germline, CDR1 MNHEY and CDR2 SMNVEV (reference sequence).

The chain is built from TRBV7-6 and TRBJ1-4; 8 bases are shared with TRBD1. Unmatched junction bases numbered 12, after V lost 5 bases and J lost 7 bases. Per the germline V gene, CDR1 is SGHVS and CDR2 is FNYEAQ. This CDR3 has 16 residues. DNA for the CDR3: TGTGCCAGCAGCCGTGGGTTGGACAGGGCGGGTGAAAAACTGTTTTTT. It encodes CASSRGLDRAGEKLFF.

The chain has TRBV20-1 and TRBJ2-2, with TRBD1 as a possible D gene (6 bases). V was shortened by 0 bases and J by 3 bases, with 17 bases between the two germline ends. This CDR3 is 17 amino acids long. The germline V gene has CDR1 DFQATT and CDR2 SNEGSKA (reference sequence). CDR3 in DNA: TGCAGTGCTAGAGATTATCTCTCCAGGGGAGACACCGGGGAGCTGTTTTTT. Protein: CSARDYLSRGDTGELFF.

This clonotype was counted a few times. The rearrangement links TRBV24-1 to TRBJ1-5; D remains ambiguous. V was shortened by 3 bases and J by 4 bases, with 15 bases between the two germline ends. The CDR3 is made up of 16 amino acids. Germline V gene sequence: CDR1 KGHDR, CDR2 SFDVKD. CDR3 loop: CATSDTAASGNQPQHF. The CDR3 DNA sequence: TGTGCCACCAGTGATACGGCCGCCTCTGGGAATCAGCCCCAGCATTTT.

This clonotype appeared a few times. The genes are TRBV20-1 and TRBJ1-1; D is perhaps TRBD1 (5 bases). V was pared by 3 bases and J by 5 bases, with 19 bases between. The CDR3 is 15 residues long. CDR1 is DFQATT, CDR2 SNEGSKA, per germline (reference sequence). Here the CDR3 DNA reads TGCAGTGCTAGTAAAATTGTGATCGCAGGGACTGAAGCTTTCTTT. This encodes CSASKIVIAGTEAFF.

This clonotype occurred a few times. The chain carries TRBV9 and TRBJ2-4; 8 nucleotides line up with TRBD2. The closer fit of TRBJ2-7 to the DNA end suggests the J call may be wrong. Per the germline V gene, CDR1 is SGDLS and CDR2 is YYNGEE. The CDR3 spans 13 residues. The CDR3 reads CASSESSGYEQYF. The CDR3 DNA reads as TGTGCCAGCAGCGAGTCTAGCGGGTACGAGCAGTACTTC.